This TCR beta chain originates from a study of T cell responses to AZD1222 COVID-19 vaccine. Study results and caveats: Donors were largely white British and mainly female; clonal diversity was possibly underestimated. Sampling that yielded the repertoires occurred only after the peak T cell response. A reported finding is that nearly half of spike-specific TCRs target unmutated variant regions.

Sequencing used immunoSEQ multiplex PCR; TCRdb keeps in-frame clones, though not all of them. The table lists 110,000 to 150,000 clones, 92% of them singletons. Details on this clone: Its antigen is undetermined.

Germline V CDR1 and CDR2: LGHNA, YNFKEQ. V gave up 1 base and J gave up 0 bases, with 13 bases separating them. The CDR3 has 18 amino acids. The sequencing here drew on peripheral blood, taken 28 days after the second AZD1222 dose. This TCR derives from an adult who received the AZD1222 COVID-19 vaccine. This rearrangement joins TRBV4-2 to TRBJ2-6; TRBD1 might be the D (6 bases). The CDR3 reads CASSQASGQRSGANVLTF. DNA of the CDR3: TGTGCCAGCAGCCAAGCCTCGGGACAACGCTCTGGGGCCAACGTCCTGACTTTC.